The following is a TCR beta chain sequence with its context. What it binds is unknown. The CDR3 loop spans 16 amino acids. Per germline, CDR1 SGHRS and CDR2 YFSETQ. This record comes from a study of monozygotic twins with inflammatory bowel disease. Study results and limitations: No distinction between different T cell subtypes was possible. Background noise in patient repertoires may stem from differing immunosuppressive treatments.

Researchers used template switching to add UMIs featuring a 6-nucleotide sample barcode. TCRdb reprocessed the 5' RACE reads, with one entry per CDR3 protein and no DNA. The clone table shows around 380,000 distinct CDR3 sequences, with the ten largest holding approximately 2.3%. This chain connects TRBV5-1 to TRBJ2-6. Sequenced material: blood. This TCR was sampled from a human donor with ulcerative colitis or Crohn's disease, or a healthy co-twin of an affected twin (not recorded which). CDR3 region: CASSLDGNSGANVLTF.